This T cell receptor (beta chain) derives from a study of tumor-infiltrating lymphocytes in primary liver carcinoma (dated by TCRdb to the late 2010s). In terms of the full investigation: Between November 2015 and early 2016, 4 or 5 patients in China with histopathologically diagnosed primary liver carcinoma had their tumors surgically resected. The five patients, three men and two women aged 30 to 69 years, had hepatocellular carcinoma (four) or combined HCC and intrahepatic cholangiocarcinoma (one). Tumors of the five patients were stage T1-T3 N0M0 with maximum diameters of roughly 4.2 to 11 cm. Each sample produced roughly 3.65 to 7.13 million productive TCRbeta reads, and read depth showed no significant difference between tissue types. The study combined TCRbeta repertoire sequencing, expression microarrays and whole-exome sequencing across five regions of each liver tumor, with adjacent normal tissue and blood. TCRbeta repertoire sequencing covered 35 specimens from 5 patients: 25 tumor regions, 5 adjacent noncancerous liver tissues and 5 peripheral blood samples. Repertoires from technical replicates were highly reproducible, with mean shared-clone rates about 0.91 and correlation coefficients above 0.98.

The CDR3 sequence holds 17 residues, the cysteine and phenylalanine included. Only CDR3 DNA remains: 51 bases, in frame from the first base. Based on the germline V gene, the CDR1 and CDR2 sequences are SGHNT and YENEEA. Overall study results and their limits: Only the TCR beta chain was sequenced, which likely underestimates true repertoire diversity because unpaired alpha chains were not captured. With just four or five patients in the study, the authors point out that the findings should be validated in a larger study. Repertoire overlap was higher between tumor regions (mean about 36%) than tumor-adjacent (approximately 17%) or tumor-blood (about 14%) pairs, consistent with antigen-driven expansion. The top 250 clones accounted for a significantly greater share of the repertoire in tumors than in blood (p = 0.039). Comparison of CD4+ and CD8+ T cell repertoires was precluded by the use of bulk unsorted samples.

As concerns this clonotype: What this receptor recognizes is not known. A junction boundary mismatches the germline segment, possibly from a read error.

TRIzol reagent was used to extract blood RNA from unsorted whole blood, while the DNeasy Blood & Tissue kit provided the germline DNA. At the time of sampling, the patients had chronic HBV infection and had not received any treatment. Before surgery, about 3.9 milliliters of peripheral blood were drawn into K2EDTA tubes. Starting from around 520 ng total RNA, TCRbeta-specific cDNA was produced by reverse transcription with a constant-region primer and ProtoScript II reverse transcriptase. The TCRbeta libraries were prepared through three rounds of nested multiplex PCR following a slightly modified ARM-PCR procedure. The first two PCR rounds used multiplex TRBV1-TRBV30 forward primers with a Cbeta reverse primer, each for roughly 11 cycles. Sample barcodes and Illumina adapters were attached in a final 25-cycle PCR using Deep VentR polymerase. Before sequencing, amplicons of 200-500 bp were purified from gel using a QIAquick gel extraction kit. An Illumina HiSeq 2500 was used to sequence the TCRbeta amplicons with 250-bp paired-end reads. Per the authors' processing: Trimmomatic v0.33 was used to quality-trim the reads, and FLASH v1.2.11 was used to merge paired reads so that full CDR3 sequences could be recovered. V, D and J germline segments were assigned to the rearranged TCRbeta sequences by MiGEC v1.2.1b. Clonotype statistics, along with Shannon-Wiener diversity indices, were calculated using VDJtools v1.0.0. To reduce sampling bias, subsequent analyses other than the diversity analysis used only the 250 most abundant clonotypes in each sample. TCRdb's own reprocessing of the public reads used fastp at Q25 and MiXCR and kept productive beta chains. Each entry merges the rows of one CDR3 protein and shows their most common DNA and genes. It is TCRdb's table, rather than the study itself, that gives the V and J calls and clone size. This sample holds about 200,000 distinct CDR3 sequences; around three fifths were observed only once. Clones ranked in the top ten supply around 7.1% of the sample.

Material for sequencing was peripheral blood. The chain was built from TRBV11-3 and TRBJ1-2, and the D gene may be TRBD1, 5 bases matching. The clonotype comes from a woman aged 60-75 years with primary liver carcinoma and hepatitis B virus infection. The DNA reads TGTGCCAGCAGCCCTCTAACGGGACTGAGAACTAACTGTGGCTACACCTTC. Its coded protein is CASSPLTGLRTNCGYTF.